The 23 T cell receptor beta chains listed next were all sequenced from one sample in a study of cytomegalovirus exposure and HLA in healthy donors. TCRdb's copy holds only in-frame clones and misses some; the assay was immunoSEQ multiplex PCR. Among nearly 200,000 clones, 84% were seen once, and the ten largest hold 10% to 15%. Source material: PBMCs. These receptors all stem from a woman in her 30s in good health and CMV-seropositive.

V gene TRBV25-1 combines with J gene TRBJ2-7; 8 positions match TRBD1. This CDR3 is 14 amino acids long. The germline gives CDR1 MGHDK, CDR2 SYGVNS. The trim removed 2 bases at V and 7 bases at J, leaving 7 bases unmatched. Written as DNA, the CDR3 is TGTGCCAGCAGTGAACCCCAGGGGGCGAAAGAGCAGTACTTC. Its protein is CASSEPQGAKEQYF.

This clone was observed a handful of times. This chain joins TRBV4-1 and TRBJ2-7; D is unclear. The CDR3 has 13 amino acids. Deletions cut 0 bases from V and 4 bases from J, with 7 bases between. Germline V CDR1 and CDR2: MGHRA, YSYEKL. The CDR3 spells CASSQDGRYEQYF. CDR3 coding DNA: TGCGCCAGCAGCCAAGATGGTAGATACGAGCAGTACTTC.

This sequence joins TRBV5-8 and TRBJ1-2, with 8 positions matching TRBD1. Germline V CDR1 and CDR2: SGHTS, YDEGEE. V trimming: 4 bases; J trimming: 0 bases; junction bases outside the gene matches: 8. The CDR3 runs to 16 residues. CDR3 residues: CASSSGQGLTNYGYTF. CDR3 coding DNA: TGTGCCAGCAGCAGCGGACAGGGCCTCACTAACTATGGCTACACCTTC.

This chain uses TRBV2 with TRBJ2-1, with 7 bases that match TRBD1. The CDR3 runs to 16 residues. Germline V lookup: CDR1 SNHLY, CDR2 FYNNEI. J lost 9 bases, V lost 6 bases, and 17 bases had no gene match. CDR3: CASRSARGGIFGEQFF. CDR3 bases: TGTGCCAGCAGGTCCGCGAGAGGGGGCATATTCGGTGAGCAGTTCTTC.

The CDR3 nucleotides read TGTGCCATCAGTCCGAGGGGGACTAGCGGGCTCGAGCAGTACTTC. Amino acids: CAISPRGTSGLEQYF. The rearrangement links TRBV10-3 to TRBJ2-7; 12 nucleotides agree with TRBD2. Unmatched junction bases numbered 8, after V lost 5 bases and J lost 6 bases. The CDR3 is 15 residues long. Germline CDR1 ENHRY, CDR2 SYGVKD.

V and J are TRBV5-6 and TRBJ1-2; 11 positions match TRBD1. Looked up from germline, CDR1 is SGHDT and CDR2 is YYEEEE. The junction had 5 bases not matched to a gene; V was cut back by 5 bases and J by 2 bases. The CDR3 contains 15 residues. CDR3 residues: CASSYRDRGNYGYTF. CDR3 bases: TGTGCCAGCAGTTACCGGGACAGGGGGAACTATGGCTACACCTTC.

The CDR3 sequence is CAWSSGEAGGISSYNEQFF. In nucleotides, the CDR3 is TGTGCCTGGAGTTCAGGGGAAGCGGGAGGGATTAGCTCCTACAATGAGCAGTTCTTC. This sequence joins TRBV30 and TRBJ2-1, with TRBD2 identical over 10 bases. In germline, CDR1 is GTSNPN, CDR2 SVGIG (reference sequence). J was trimmed by 0 bases and V by 2 bases; bases with no gene match: 13. This CDR3 comprises 19 residues.

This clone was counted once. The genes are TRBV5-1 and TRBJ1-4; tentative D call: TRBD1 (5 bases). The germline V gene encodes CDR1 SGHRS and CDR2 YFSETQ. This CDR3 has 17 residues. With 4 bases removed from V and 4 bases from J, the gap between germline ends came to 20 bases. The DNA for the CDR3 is TGCGCCAGCAGCCCGAAATTCGATCTGGGGGGTAATGAAAAACTGTTTTTT. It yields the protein CASSPKFDLGGNEKLFF.

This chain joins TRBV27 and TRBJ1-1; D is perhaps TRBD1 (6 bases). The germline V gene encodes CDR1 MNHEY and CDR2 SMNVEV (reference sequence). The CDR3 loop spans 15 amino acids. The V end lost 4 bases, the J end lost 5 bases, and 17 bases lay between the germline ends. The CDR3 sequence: CASSSRGGSSTEAFF. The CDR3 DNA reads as TGTGCCAGCAGTTCCCGGGGGGGCTCGAGTACTGAAGCTTTCTTT.

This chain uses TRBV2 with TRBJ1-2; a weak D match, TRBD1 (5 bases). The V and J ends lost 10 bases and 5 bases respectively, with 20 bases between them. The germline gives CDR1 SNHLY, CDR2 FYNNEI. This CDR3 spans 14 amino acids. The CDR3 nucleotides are TGTGCCACCACTCCTAACTCCGGGGGTTATGGCTACACCTTC. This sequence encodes CATTPNSGGYGYTF.

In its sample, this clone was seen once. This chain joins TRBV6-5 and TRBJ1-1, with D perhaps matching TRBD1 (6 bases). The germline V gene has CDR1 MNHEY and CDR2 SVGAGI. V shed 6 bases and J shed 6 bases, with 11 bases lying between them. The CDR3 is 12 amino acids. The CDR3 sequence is CASRLQGAEAFF. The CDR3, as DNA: TGTGCCAGCAGACTACAGGGAGCTGAAGCTTTCTTT.

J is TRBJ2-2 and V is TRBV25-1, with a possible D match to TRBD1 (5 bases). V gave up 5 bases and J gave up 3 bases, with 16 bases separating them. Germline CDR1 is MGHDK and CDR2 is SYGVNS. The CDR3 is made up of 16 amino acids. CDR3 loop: CASSLRGRVDTGELFF. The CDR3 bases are TGTGCCAGCAGTCTCCGAGGCAGGGTGGACACCGGGGAGCTGTTTTTT. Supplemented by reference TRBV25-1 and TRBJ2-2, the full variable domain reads EADIYQTPRYLVIGTGKKITLECSQTMGHDKMYWYQQDPGMELHLIHYSYGVNSTEKGDLSSESTVSRIRTEHFPLTLESARPSHTSQYLCASSLRGRVDTGELFFGEGSRLTVL.

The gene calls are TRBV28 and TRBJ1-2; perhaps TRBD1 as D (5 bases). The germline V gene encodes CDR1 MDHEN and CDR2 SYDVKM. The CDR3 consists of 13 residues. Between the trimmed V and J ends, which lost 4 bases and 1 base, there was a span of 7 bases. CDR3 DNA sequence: TGTGCCAGCAGTTACAGGAATAACTATGGCTACACCTTC. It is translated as CASSYRNNYGYTF.

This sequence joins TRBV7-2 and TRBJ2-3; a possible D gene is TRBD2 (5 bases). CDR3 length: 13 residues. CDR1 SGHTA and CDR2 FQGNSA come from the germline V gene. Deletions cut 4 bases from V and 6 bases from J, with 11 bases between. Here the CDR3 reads CASSWGSEDTQYF. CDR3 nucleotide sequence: TGTGCCAGCAGCTGGGGTAGCGAGGATACGCAGTATTTT.

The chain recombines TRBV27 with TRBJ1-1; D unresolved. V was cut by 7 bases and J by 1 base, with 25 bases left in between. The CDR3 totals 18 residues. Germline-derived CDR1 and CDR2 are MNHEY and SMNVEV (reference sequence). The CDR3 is CASTRPTFLLIPNTEAFF. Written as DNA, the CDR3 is TGTGCCAGCACGAGACCGACATTCTTACTTATACCGAACACTGAAGCTTTCTTT.

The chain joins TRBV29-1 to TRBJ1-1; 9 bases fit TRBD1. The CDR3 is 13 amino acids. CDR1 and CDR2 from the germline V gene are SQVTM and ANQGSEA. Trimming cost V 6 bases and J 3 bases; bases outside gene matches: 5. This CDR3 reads CSVGDRVDTEAFF. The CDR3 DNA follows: TGCAGCGTGGGGGACAGGGTGGACACTGAAGCTTTCTTT.

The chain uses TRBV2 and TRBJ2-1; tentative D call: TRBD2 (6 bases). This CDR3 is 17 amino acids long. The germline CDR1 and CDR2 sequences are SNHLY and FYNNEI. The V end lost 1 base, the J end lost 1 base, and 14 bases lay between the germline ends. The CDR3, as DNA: TGTGCCAGCAGTGAAGTTGGCGGGATTGGGTCCTACAATGAGCAGTTCTTC. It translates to CASSEVGGIGSYNEQFF.

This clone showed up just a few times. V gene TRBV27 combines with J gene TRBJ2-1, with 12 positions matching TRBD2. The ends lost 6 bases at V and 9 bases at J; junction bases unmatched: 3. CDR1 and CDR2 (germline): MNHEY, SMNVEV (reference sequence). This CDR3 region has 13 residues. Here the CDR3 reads CASSLAGGGEQFF. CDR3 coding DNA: TGTGCCAGCAGCCTAGCGGGAGGGGGTGAGCAGTTCTTC.

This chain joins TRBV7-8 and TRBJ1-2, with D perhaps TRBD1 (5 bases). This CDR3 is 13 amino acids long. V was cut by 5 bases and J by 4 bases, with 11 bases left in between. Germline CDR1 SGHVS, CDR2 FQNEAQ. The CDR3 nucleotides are TGTGCCAGCAGCAGGGACTACTTCTATGGCTACACCTTC. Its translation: CASSRDYFYGYTF.

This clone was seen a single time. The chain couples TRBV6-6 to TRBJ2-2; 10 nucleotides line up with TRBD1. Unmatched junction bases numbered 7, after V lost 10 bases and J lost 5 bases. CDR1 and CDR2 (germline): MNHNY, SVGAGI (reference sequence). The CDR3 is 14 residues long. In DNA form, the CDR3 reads TGTGCCACCCCGGGACAGGGGTCAACCGGGGAGCTGTTTTTT. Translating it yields CATPGQGSTGELFF.

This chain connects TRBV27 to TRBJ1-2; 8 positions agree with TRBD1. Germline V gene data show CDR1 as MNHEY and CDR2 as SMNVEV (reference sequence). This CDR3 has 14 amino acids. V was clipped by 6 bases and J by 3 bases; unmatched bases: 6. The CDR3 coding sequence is TGTGCCAGCAGGACACAGGGGGATTACTATGGCTACACCTTC. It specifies CASRTQGDYYGYTF.

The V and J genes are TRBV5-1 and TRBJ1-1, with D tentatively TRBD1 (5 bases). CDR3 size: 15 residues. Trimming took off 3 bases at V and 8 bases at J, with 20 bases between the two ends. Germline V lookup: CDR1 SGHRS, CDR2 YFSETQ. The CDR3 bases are TGCGCCAGCAGCTCGGAACTTCCAGGGCCGACCGAAGCTTTCTTT. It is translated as CASSSELPGPTEAFF.

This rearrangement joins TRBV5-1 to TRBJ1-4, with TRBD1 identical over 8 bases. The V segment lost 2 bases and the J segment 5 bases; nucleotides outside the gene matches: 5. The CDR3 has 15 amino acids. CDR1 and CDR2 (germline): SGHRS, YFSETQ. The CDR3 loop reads CASSFQDRENEKLFF. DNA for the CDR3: TGCGCCAGCAGCTTCCAGGACAGGGAGAATGAAAAACTGTTTTTT.